Listed below are T cell receptor beta chains from one sample, sequenced in a study of T cells expressing NK-cell markers. TCRdb reworked the 5' RACE reads into one entry per CDR3 protein, no DNA. This sample's table has about half a million distinct CDR3 sequences. The sequencing sample was made of blood T cells: a sorted CD56 or NKG2C T cell subset, CD4+ or CD8+ T cells, or bulk PBMC T cells (not recorded which). The source is a woman between 50 and 59 years old in good health. Each CDR3 is given with its conserved first and last residue.

>TRBV3-1|14|TRBJ2-2
CASSRLKNTGELFF
>TRBV12-3/TRBV12-4|15|TRBJ2-1
CASSFRASLHNEQFF
>TRBV24-1|15|TRBJ2-1
CATSDVAGTPNEQFF
>TRBV2|12|TRBJ2-7
CASRGGEHEQYF
>TRBV12-3/TRBV12-4|16|TRBJ2-2
CASSLGGQSNTGELFF
>TRBV3-1|14|TRBJ2-2
CASSQDRVIGELFF
>TRBV3-1|13|TRBJ2-5
CASSHLLGETQYF
>TRBV5-1|14|TRBJ1-5
CASSLATGSGPQHF
>TRBV6-5|11|TRBJ2-7
CASTDRYEQYF
>TRBV5-1|13|TRBJ1-1
CASGGQVNTEAFF
>TRBV18|16|TRBJ2-7
CASSPRTGTAKWEQYF
>TRBV30|15|TRBJ2-5
CAWSEHHRGRETQYF
>TRBV3-1|15|TRBJ2-7
CASSQGGRVTYEQYF
>TRBV12-5|15|TRBJ2-2
CASMFGTGGAGELFF
>TRBV6-5|16|TRBJ2-5
CASSYSTNRVGETQYF
>TRBV3-1|13|TRBJ2-5
CASRHLAEETQYF
>TRBV4-1|15|TRBJ2-1
CASSEGGYGIDEQFF
>TRBV7-7|18|TRBJ2-5
CASSLEQLGLAGQETQYF
>TRBV19|16|TRBJ2-7
CASRVAATGLDYEQYF
>TRBV4-1|15|TRBJ2-7
CASSQLLAGGYEQYF
>TRBV24-1|16|TRBJ2-3
CATSDPKQGAADTQYF
>TRBV6-2/TRBV6-3|16|TRBJ2-5
CASSSPLAGVRETQYF
>TRBV20-1|14|TRBJ2-1
CSARDNPFYNEQFF
>TRBV4-2|17|TRBJ2-7
CASSQTPGLAGAYEQYF
>TRBV5-1|15|TRBJ1-1
CASSPNRGANTEAFF
>TRBV20-1|17|TRBJ2-3
CSAVGLAGKGGTDTQYF
>TRBV13|19|TRBJ1-6
CASKPYWEGKDAYNSPLHF
>TRBV6-5|15|TRBJ2-5
CASSYETSGSGTQYF
>TRBV7-9|16|TRBJ2-1
CASSRFSGRAGNEQFF
>TRBV20-1|13|TRBJ2-3
CSARKFVGATQYF
>TRBV20-1|13|TRBJ1-1
CSARTTMNTEAFF
>TRBV20-1|14|TRBJ1-1
CSARAGTGSTEAFF
>TRBV5-1|15|TRBJ2-5
CASSWTGGEGETQYF
>TRBV10-2|16|TRBJ2-1
CASSDVGRANYNEQFF
>TRBV11-1|13|TRBJ2-1
CASSLEIRNEQFF
>TRBV2|14|TRBJ1-5
CASNRDAPSQPQHF
>TRBV24-1|15|TRBJ2-1
CATSRTSGSLGEQFF
>TRBV20-1|12|TRBJ1-3
CSALDLLGTIYF
>TRBV20-1|15|TRBJ2-1
CSARDVRASYNEQFF
>TRBV20-1|13|TRBJ1-2
CSARQASNYGYTF
>TRBV7-6|15|TRBJ2-1
CASSSSTQSYNEQFF